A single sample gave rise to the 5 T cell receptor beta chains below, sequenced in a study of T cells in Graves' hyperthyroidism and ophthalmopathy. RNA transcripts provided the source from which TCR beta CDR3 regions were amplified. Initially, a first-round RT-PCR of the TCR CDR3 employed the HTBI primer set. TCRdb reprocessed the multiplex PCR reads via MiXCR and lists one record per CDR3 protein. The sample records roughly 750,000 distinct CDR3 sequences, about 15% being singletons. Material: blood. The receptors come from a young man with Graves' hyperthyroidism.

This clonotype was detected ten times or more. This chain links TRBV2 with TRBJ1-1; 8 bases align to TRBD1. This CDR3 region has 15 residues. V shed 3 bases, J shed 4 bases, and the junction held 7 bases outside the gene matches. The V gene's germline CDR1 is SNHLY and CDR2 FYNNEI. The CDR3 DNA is TGTGCCAGCAGTGACTCAGGGGGCGTCGGCACTGAAGCTTTCTTT. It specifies CASSDSGGVGTEAFF.

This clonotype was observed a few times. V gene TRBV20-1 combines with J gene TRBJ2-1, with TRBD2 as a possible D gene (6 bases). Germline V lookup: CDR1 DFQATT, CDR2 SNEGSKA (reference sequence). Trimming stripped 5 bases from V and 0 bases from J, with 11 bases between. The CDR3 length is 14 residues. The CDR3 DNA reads TGCAGTGCTGGAGGGGATCTCTCCTACAATGAGCAGTTCTTC. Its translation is CSAGGDLSYNEQFF.

CDR3 protein: CASKLLQGRSYNEQFF. The CDR3, as DNA: TGTGCCAGCAAATTATTACAGGGGCGCTCCTACAATGAGCAGTTCTTC. The chain joins TRBV6-2 or TRBV6-3 to TRBJ2-1; TRBD1 matches at 7 bases. Per germline, CDR1 MNHEY and CDR2 SVGEGT. The CDR3 length is 16 residues. V shed 7 bases, J shed 0 bases, and the junction held 9 bases outside the gene matches.

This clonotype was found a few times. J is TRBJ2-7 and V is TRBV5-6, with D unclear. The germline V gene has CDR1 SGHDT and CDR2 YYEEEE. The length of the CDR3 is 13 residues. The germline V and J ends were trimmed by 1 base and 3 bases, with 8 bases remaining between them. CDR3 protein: CASSLRQNYEQYF. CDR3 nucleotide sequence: TGTGCCAGCAGCTTGAGGCAGAACTACGAGCAGTACTTC. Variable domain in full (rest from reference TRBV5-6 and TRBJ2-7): DAGVTQSPTHLIKTRGQQVTLRCSPKSGHDTVSWYQQALGQGPQFIFQYYEEEERQRGNFPDRFSGHQFPNYSSELNVNALLLGDSALYLCASSLRQNYEQYFGPGTRLTVT.

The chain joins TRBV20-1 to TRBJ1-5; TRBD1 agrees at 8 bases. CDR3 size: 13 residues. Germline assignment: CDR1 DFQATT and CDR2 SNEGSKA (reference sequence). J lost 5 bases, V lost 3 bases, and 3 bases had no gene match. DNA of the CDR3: TGCAGTGCTAGGGACAGGGTGTATCAGCCCCAGCATTTT. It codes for CSARDRVYQPQHF.